The 13 T cell receptor beta chains below all came from one sample that was sequenced in a study of cytomegalovirus exposure and HLA in healthy donors. Clones were read by immunoSEQ multiplex PCR, and TCRdb kept only the in-frame ones, dropping some. The repertoire holds tens of thousands of clones, with approximately 93% as singletons. The sample was PBMCs. The receptors stem from a woman in her thirties in good health and CMV-seropositive.

This chain uses TRBV7-9 with TRBJ1-1, with a tentative D call TRBD1 (5 bases). The CDR3 loop spans 12 amino acids. Germline CDR1 is SEHNR and CDR2 is FQNEAQ (reference sequence). V was shortened by 8 bases and J by 0 bases, with 7 bases between the two germline ends. The CDR3 sequence is CASVTVNTEAFF. The DNA for the CDR3 is TGTGCCAGCGTGACAGTGAACACTGAAGCTTTCTTT.

V and J are TRBV5-6 and TRBJ1-1, with a weak D call TRBD1 (6 bases). Germline loops: CDR1 SGHDT, CDR2 YYEEEE. The length of the CDR3 is 17 residues. V was shortened by 0 bases and J by 0 bases, with 15 bases between the two germline ends. Here the CDR3 reads CASSLARGQLLNTEAFF. The CDR3 DNA reads as TGTGCCAGCAGCTTGGCGAGAGGACAGCTCCTGAACACTGAAGCTTTCTTT.

The V call is TRBV7-2, the J call TRBJ2-7; a possible D gene is TRBD2 (5 bases). CDR1 and CDR2 (germline): SGHTA, FQGNSA. V shed 3 bases and J shed 6 bases, with 15 bases lying between them. This CDR3 contains 14 residues. The CDR3 region has the DNA TGTGCCAGCAGCTTGACCGTTCGAGGGTCCGAGCAGTACTTC. This gives the protein CASSLTVRGSEQYF.

V is TRBV28 and J is TRBJ2-3; 10 nucleotides agree with TRBD2. Germline loops: CDR1 MDHEN, CDR2 SYDVKM. This CDR3 region has 16 residues. The ends lost 6 bases at V and 2 bases at J; junction bases unmatched: 8. The DNA of the CDR3 is TGTGCCAGCAGCCACCCCGGGACTAGCGACACAGATACGCAGTATTTT. Translated: CASSHPGTSDTDTQYF.

This clone appeared a single time. V gene TRBV4-1 combines with J gene TRBJ2-7; 7 bases line up with TRBD1. The CDR3 has 16 amino acids. Trimming removed 4 bases from V and 3 bases from J; junction bases left unmatched: 12. Germline CDR1 and CDR2: MGHRA and YSYEKL. CDR3 nucleotide sequence: TGCGCCAGCAGCCTCGACCGGGACAGCCCTTTCTACGAGCAGTACTTC. This translates into CASSLDRDSPFYEQYF.

The chain employs TRBV28 and TRBJ2-3; 8 bases agree with TRBD1. The junction had 9 bases not matched to a gene; V was cut back by 7 bases and J by 3 bases. Germline CDR1 MDHEN, CDR2 SYDVKM. The CDR3 is 15 residues long. CDR3 sequence reads: CASMQGARKTDTQYF. In nucleotides, the CDR3 is TGTGCCAGCATGCAGGGGGCACGGAAGACAGATACGCAGTATTTT. Supplemented by reference TRBV28 and TRBJ2-3, the full variable domain reads DVKVTQSSRYLVKRTGEKVFLECVQDMDHENMFWYRQDPGLGLRLIYFSYDVKMKEKGDIPEGYSVSREKKERFSLILESASTNQTSMYLCASMQGARKTDTQYFGPGTRLTVL.

V gene TRBV29-1 combines with J gene TRBJ2-1; 7 nucleotides line up with TRBD1. This CDR3 has 12 amino acids. The ends lost 4 bases at V and 8 bases at J; junction bases unmatched: 5. Germline CDR1 SQVTM, CDR2 ANQGSEA. The CDR3 sequence: CSVGGQPYEQFF. As DNA, the CDR3 is TGCAGCGTTGGGGGACAGCCGTATGAGCAGTTCTTC.

This chain uses TRBV19 with TRBJ1-2, with 11 bases identical to TRBD1. Germline CDR1 reads LNHDA; CDR2 reads SQIVND (reference sequence). CDR3 length equals 14 residues. The junction had 6 bases not matched to a gene; V was cut back by 6 bases and J by 6 bases. CDR3 loop: CASRPGQGVHGYTF. CDR3 DNA sequence: TGTGCCAGTAGACCGGGACAGGGGGTCCATGGCTACACCTTC.

Concerning this clone itself: A single base separates this from a much larger clone, so it may be a read error. The chain carries TRBV28 and TRBJ2-2, with 7 bases lining up with TRBD2. The V segment lost 5 bases and the J segment 6 bases; nucleotides outside the gene matches: 3. The CDR3 has 13 residues. Germline CDR1 reads MDHEN; CDR2 reads SYDVKM. The CDR3 DNA sequence: TGTGCCAGCAGTAATAGCGGGTCCGGGGAGCTGTTTTTT. Translated: CASSNSGSGELFF.

There are a few counts of this clone. The chain recombines TRBV14 with TRBJ2-7; 7 bases line up with TRBD1. This CDR3 is built from 16 residues. Germline V gene sequence: CDR1 SGHDN, CDR2 FVKESK. The trim removed 4 bases at V and 1 base at J, leaving 10 bases unmatched. CDR3 coding DNA: TGTGCCAGCAGCCGAGATCTCGGCAGGGGGTCCTACGAGCAGTACTTC. It translates to CASSRDLGRGSYEQYF.

J is TRBJ2-6 and V is TRBV5-6; 8 nucleotides align to TRBD1. The trim removed 3 bases at V and 0 bases at J, leaving 5 bases unmatched. CDR1 is SGHDT, CDR2 YYEEEE, per germline. The length of the CDR3 is 17 residues. CDR3 protein: CASSSGTGLSGANVLTF. The CDR3 nucleotides are TGTGCCAGCAGCTCTGGGACAGGACTCTCTGGGGCCAACGTCCTGACTTTC.

In nucleotides, the CDR3 is TGTGCCAGCAGTGAGAACAGGGGAAGCTATGGCTACACCTTC. The encoded protein is CASSENRGSYGYTF. This sequence joins TRBV28 and TRBJ1-2; 7 nucleotides align to TRBD1. Germline loops: CDR1 MDHEN, CDR2 SYDVKM. The CDR3 contains 14 residues. J was trimmed by 4 bases and V by 5 bases; bases with no gene match: 7.

The rearrangement joins TRBV30 to TRBJ2-7, with D possibly matching TRBD2 (5 bases). This CDR3 has 13 residues. CDR1 is GTSNPN and CDR2 is SVGIG in the germline V gene (reference sequence). V gave up 0 bases and J gave up 7 bases, with 13 bases separating them. The CDR3 loop is CAWSVLRSGEQYF. DNA of the CDR3: TGTGCCTGGAGTGTACTTCGATCGGGGGAGCAGTACTTC.